Listed here are 15 T cell receptor beta chains from one sample, sequenced in a study of T cell clonality in common variable immunodeficiency. Data came from immunoSEQ multiplex PCR; TCRdb stores just in-frame clones and leaves some out. There are about 35,000 clones in the sample, none observed a single time. Sequenced input: peripheral blood mononuclear cells. These receptors all come from a person between 18 and 75 years old in good health.

This clone has a count of ten or more. The read finishes 3 residues shy of the CDR3 end, and the germline J gene is used to complete it. V and J are TRBV6-8 and TRBJ2-2; TRBD2 is a possible D gene (5 bases). Looked up from germline, CDR1 is MNHGY and CDR2 is SAAAGT. The CDR3 length is 14 residues. The V end lost 5 bases, the J end lost 7 bases, and 14 bases lay between the germline ends. This CDR3 is CASSPRGNGGELFF. The part of the CDR3 DNA that was read is TGTGCCAGCAGTCCCCGGGGAAATGGCGGGGAG.

This clone was seen ten or more times. Coverage ceases 3 residues before the CDR3 finishes, and the germline J gene fills in the end. The genes are TRBV23-1 and TRBJ1-5; unclear D gene. TRBV23-1 is placed among ORFs of uncertain function. The CDR3 contains 19 residues. V lost 0 bases and J 0 bases, leaving 18 bases between the germline ends. CDR3 DNA, as far as it was read: TGCGCCAGCAGTCAATCGCCGTGTACAACCGACTATAGCAATCAGCCC. Protein product: CASSQSPCTTDYSNQP. The full CDR3 reads CASSQSPCTTDYSNQPQHF.

The table lists this clone with many counts. From the germline J gene comes the end of the CDR3, since the read stops 3 residues before it. The chain links TRBV30 to TRBJ2-1; D gene uncertain. CDR3 length: 15 residues. Germline V gene lookup returns CDR1 GTSNPN and CDR2 SVGIG (reference sequence). Deletions cut 0 bases from V and 5 bases from J, with 14 bases between. The sequenced part of the CDR3 DNA is TGTGCCTGGAGTGTATGGGTGGGCCCCAACAATGAG. It is translated as CAWSVWVGPNNE. The complete CDR3 reads CAWSVWVGPNNEQFF.

This clone was detected many times. The read falls 3 residues short of the CDR3 end, and the missing part is taken from the germline J gene. This sequence joins TRBV5-1 and TRBJ2-1, with 9 nucleotides matching TRBD1. The germline V gene has CDR1 SGHRS and CDR2 YFSETQ. The CDR3 sequence is 17 residues long. Germline trimming cut 3 bases from V and 5 bases from J; bases unmatched to any gene: 12. The DNA read from the CDR3 is TGCGCCAGCAGCTCCTATTCTGGACAGGGGTGGAACAATGAG. Its translation: CASSSYSGQGWNNE. The complete CDR3 protein is CASSSYSGQGWNNEQFF.

In its sample, this clone was seen many times. CDR3 loop: CSAHWYTGELFF. CDR3 DNA, as far as it was read: TGCAGCGCCCACTGGTACACCGGGGAG. The chain is built from TRBV29-1 and TRBJ2-2, with unresolved D. The sequenced fragment ends 3 residues before the CDR3 boundary, so the rest is inferred from the germline J gene. Trimming took off 7 bases at V and 3 bases at J, with 9 bases between the two ends. Germline V CDR1 and CDR2: SQVTM, ANQGSEA. The CDR3 loop spans 12 amino acids.

The sample holds many counts of this clone. The read terminates 3 residues before the CDR3 end, so the remaining end is supplied by the germline J gene. The V call is TRBV5-1, the J call TRBJ1-1; TRBD1 matches at 7 bases. In germline, CDR1 is SGHRS, CDR2 YFSETQ. The CDR3 sequence is 14 residues long. V shed 4 bases, J shed 0 bases, and the junction held 3 bases outside the gene matches. The part of the CDR3 DNA that was read is TGCGCCAGCAGCAAGGACAGGATGAACACTGAA. As protein: CASSKDRMNTE. The CDR3, in full, reads CASSKDRMNTEAFF. Supplemented by reference TRBV5-1 and TRBJ1-1, the full variable domain reads KAGVTQTPRYLIKTRGQQVTLSCSPISGHRSVSWYQQTPGQGLQFLFEYFSETQRNKGNFPGRFSGRQFSNSRSEMNVSTLELGDSALYLCASSKDRMNTEAFFGQGTRLTVV.

This clone appeared many times. The CDR3 sequence: CSAKRPSGKYGHEQYF. The covered CDR3 bases are TGCAGTGCGAAGAGGCCTAGCGGGAAGTACGGCCACGAG. The gene calls are TRBV20-1 and TRBJ2-7; 9 positions agree with TRBD2. The read falls 3 residues short of the CDR3 end, and the missing part is taken from the germline J gene. V lost 6 bases and J lost 5; bases outside the gene matches: 17. Germline values: CDR1 DFQATT, CDR2 SNEGSKA (reference sequence). The CDR3 sequence is 16 residues long.

This clone has a count of ten or more. The CDR3 DNA, read in part, is TGTGCCAGTTCGTGGGCAAATGGC. Translated, it gives CASSWANG. The entire CDR3 is CASSWANGYTF. This chain connects TRBV12-3 or TRBV12-4 to TRBJ1-2; D remains ambiguous. The CDR3 goes on 3 residues after the read ends, and that part is filled in from the germline J gene. V was trimmed by 9 bases and J by 6 bases, leaving 11 bases between them. This CDR3 contains 11 residues.

This clone was recorded a few times. The CDR3 loop reads CSGRAGVSLETQYF. Partial CDR3 DNA: TGCAGTGGGAGGGCGGGAGTGTCGCTAGAGACC. This chain uses TRBV20-1 with TRBJ2-5, with 7 bases that match TRBD2. The read falls 3 residues short of the CDR3 end, and the missing part is taken from the germline J gene. V was pared by 7 bases and J by 4 bases, with 12 bases of the junction left unmatched. Germline V CDR1 and CDR2: DFQATT, SNEGSKA (reference sequence). This CDR3 has 14 amino acids.

This clone has a count of ten or more. The CDR3 end is not reached by the read, which stops 3 residues before it; the germline J gene fills it in. The V call is TRBV19, the J call TRBJ2-1; D uncertain. Germline values: CDR1 LNHDA, CDR2 SQIVND (reference sequence). The CDR3 runs 12 residues. V was cut by 5 bases and J by 7 bases, with 9 bases left in between. The CDR3 spells CASSVTGNEQFF. The sequenced part of the CDR3 DNA is TGTGCCAGTAGTGTAACCGGGAATGAG.

This clone was seen repeatedly, ten times or more. The missing CDR3 end, 3 residues past where the read stops, is filled in from the germline J gene. The V and J genes are TRBV2 and TRBJ2-7; a weak D match, TRBD1 (6 bases). Germline values: CDR1 SNHLY, CDR2 FYNNEI. The CDR3 has 12 residues. Trimming took off 7 bases at V and 6 bases at J, with 13 bases between the two ends. CDR3 amino acids: CASTTGTPEQYF. The CDR3 bases that were read are TGTGCCAGCACTACCGGGACACCCGAG.

This clone was counted many times. The read ends 3 residues shy of where the CDR3 ends; the end is completed using the germline J gene. V usage is TRBV4-1 and J usage is TRBJ1-1; tentatively, D is TRBD1 (5 bases). The germline CDR1 and CDR2 sequences are MGHRA and YSYEKL. The ends were cut back, 0 bases at V and 4 bases at J, with 9 bases in the middle. The CDR3 is 14 amino acids. CDR3 amino acids: CASSQDQGLTEAFF. CDR3 DNA (partial): TGCGCCAGCAGCCAAGATCAGGGTCTCACTGAA.

This clone was observed many times. The read halts 3 residues ahead of the CDR3 end, with the missing end drawn from the germline J gene. This chain joins TRBV20-1 and TRBJ2-5; 7 bases align to TRBD2. Germline CDR1 DFQATT, CDR2 SNEGSKA (reference sequence). The CDR3 is 14 amino acids. With 6 bases clipped from V and 4 bases from J, the junction kept 11 bases outside the gene matches. The CDR3 is CSAWGGGTGETQYF. The sequenced CDR3 bases are TGCAGTGCATGGGGGGGAGGGACGGGAGAGACC.

The table lists this clone with many counts. The read terminates 3 residues before the CDR3 end, so the remaining end is supplied by the germline J gene. The chain is built from TRBV19 and TRBJ1-5; 8 nucleotides line up with TRBD1. Germline CDR1 and CDR2: LNHDA and SQIVND (reference sequence). The junction had 4 bases not matched to a gene; V was cut back by 5 bases and J by 1 base. The CDR3 is 15 amino acids. The covered CDR3 bases are TGTGCCAGTAGTTTCCAGGGGGCAAGCAATCAGCCC. This translates into CASSFQGASNQP. The entire CDR3 protein is CASSFQGASNQPQHF.

This clone turned up a few times. The CDR3 goes on 3 residues after the read ends, and that part is filled in from the germline J gene. V is TRBV7-6 and J is TRBJ2-3; 7 bases are a match to TRBD2. Looked up from germline, CDR1 is SGHVS and CDR2 is FNYEAQ. Trimming cost V 3 bases and J 5 bases; bases outside gene matches: 5. The CDR3 contains 14 residues. The DNA read from the CDR3 is TGTGCCAGCAGCTTCGCGGGAGAGGTAGATACG. The encoded protein is CASSFAGEVDT. The whole CDR3 protein reads CASSFAGEVDTQYF.